These 6 T cell receptor beta chains were all obtained from the same sample, sequenced in a study of T cell responses to AZD1222 COVID-19 vaccine. Only in-frame clones appear in the TCRdb table, and some are missing; sequencing was by immunoSEQ multiplex PCR. The table lists some 120,000 clones, around 90% of them singletons. The sample was peripheral blood, taken 28 days after the second AZD1222 dose. The receptors stem from an adult who received the AZD1222 COVID-19 vaccine.

This chain connects TRBV2 to TRBJ1-4; TRBD1 is a possible D gene (5 bases). The CDR3 is made up of 12 amino acids. The V and J ends lost 1 base and 14 bases respectively, with 11 bases between them. From germline, CDR1 is SNHLY and CDR2 FYNNEI. In DNA form, the CDR3 reads TGTGCCAGCAGTGAAGTTCAAAGGGGCCTGTTTTTT. Translated: CASSEVQRGLFF.

This clone has a single count. This chain connects TRBV7-7 to TRBJ2-3; D unresolved. Per germline, CDR1 SSHAT and CDR2 FNYEAQ (reference sequence). This CDR3 has 13 residues. Trimming took off 5 bases at V and 0 bases at J, with 6 bases between the two ends. The CDR3 DNA sequence: TGTGCCAGCAGCCCGGGTAGCACAGATACGCAGTATTTT. Translation: CASSPGSTDTQYF.

This chain joins TRBV18 and TRBJ2-1, with 12 bases lining up with TRBD2. The length of the CDR3 is 15 residues. With 3 bases clipped from V and 8 bases from J, the junction kept 5 bases outside the gene matches. Per the germline V gene, CDR1 is KGHSH and CDR2 is LQKENI. The CDR3 sequence is CASSPTSGSFDEQFF. CDR3 DNA sequence: TGTGCCAGCTCACCGACTAGCGGGAGTTTCGATGAGCAGTTCTTC.

The gene calls are TRBV28 and TRBJ1-1; no clear D gene. V lost 4 bases and J 0 bases, leaving 6 bases between the germline ends. The CDR3 covers 13 residues. Per the germline V gene, CDR1 is MDHEN and CDR2 is SYDVKM. CDR3 nucleotides: TGTGCCAGCAGTTCACACATGAACACTGAAGCTTTCTTT. This codes for CASSSHMNTEAFF.

This chain joins TRBV4-2 and TRBJ2-3, with TRBD1 identical over 9 bases. CDR3 length: 15 amino acids. Germline CDR1 LGHNA, CDR2 YNFKEQ. Trimming removed 1 base from V and 3 bases from J; junction bases left unmatched: 2. The CDR3 nucleotides read TGTGCCAGCAGCCAAGTCGGACAGGGGACAGATACGCAGTATTTT. This codes for CASSQVGQGTDTQYF.

The V call is TRBV27, the J call TRBJ1-1; 9 bases agree with TRBD1. Germline lookup yields CDR1 MNHEY and CDR2 SMNVEV (reference sequence). The CDR3 spans 16 residues. V dropped 0 bases and J dropped 7; count of bases not matched to a gene: 9. CDR3 coding DNA: TGTGCCAGCAGTTTATCGGGGACAGGGATTAGGTTTGAAGCTTTCTTT. Residues: CASSLSGTGIRFEAFF.